The 12 T cell receptor beta chains below come from one sample, sequenced in a study of shared clonotypes between healthy human individuals. Clones were sequenced by immunoSEQ multiplex PCR, and TCRdb holds only the in-frame ones, with some missing. In the table there are 450,000 to 500,000 clones, around 73% of which are singletons. The sequenced sample consisted of PBMCs. Source of these receptors: a woman aged 35 to 49 in good health. Some clones in this sample may be carry-over from other donors' samples.

The rearrangement links TRBV19 to TRBJ1-2, with D unresolved. V was trimmed by 3 bases and J by 3 bases, leaving 17 bases between them. CDR3 length: 16 amino acids. Germline loops: CDR1 LNHDA, CDR2 SQIVND (reference sequence). The CDR3 reads CASSIFVARPDYGYTF. In DNA, the CDR3 is TGTGCCAGTAGTATTTTCGTGGCGCGGCCGGACTATGGCTACACCTTC.

The rearrangement uses TRBV29-1 and TRBJ1-5; TRBD1 aligns across 10 bases. The V and J ends lost 6 bases and 3 bases, in that order; junction bases with no gene match: 5. This CDR3 has 14 residues. Germline lookup yields CDR1 SQVTM and CDR2 ANQGSEA. CDR3 sequence: CSVAGTGVNQPQHF. DNA of the CDR3: TGCAGCGTAGCCGGGACAGGGGTCAATCAGCCCCAGCATTTT.

J is TRBJ2-1 and V is TRBV4-2; 13 bases match TRBD2. The CDR3 covers 16 residues. Germline V lookup: CDR1 LGHNA, CDR2 YNFKEQ. With V trimmed by 2 bases and J by 9 bases, 7 bases remained unmatched. Here the CDR3 DNA reads TGTGCCAGCAGCCAAAGGGGACTAGCGGGGACGATTGAGCAGTTCTTC. Translation: CASSQRGLAGTIEQFF.

The genes are TRBV4-2 and TRBJ2-2, with 8 bases that match TRBD2. The V segment lost 0 bases and the J segment 7 bases; nucleotides outside the gene matches: 7. CDR3 length: 16 amino acids. Germline-derived CDR1 and CDR2 are LGHNA and YNFKEQ. The CDR3 nucleotides are TGTGCCAGCAGCCAAGATGCGGGACTAGTTCACGGGGAGCTGTTTTTT. This gives the protein CASSQDAGLVHGELFF.

This sequence joins TRBV2 and TRBJ2-3; the D gene is possibly TRBD2 (5 bases). The germline V gene encodes CDR1 SNHLY and CDR2 FYNNEI. The CDR3 runs 14 residues. V shed 8 bases and J shed 4 bases, with 16 bases lying between them. DNA of the CDR3: TGTGCCAGCGGGTGGATGACTACTTCAGATACGCAGTATTTT. The encoded protein is CASGWMTTSDTQYF.

V is TRBV29-1 and J is TRBJ2-2, with 8 bases lining up with TRBD2. The CDR3 sequence is 15 residues long. J lost 7 bases, V lost 4 bases, and 11 bases had no gene match. Germline V CDR1 and CDR2: SQVTM, ANQGSEA. CDR3 residues: CSVGVSGAHGGELFF. CDR3 nucleotide sequence: TGCAGCGTTGGGGTTAGCGGGGCCCATGGCGGGGAGCTGTTTTTT.

The chain has TRBV7-8 and TRBJ2-7, with D hard to call. Germline V gene sequence: CDR1 SGHVS, CDR2 FQNEAQ. Trimming cost V 8 bases and J 1 base, with 15 bases left between them. The CDR3 is made up of 14 amino acids. The CDR3 DNA reads as TGTGCCAGCTCCTCGGGTGGGTCGTCCTACGAGCAGTACTTC. This sequence encodes CASSSGGSSYEQYF.

The J gene is TRBJ1-2, the V gene TRBV18; 7 bases are a match to TRBD1. The CDR3 consists of 15 residues. J was trimmed by 2 bases and V by 1 base; bases with no gene match: 4. Germline values: CDR1 KGHSH, CDR2 LQKENI. The CDR3 nucleotides read TGTGCCAGCTCACCACGCGGGACAGTCAACTATGGCTACACCTTC. Its translation: CASSPRGTVNYGYTF.

This chain links TRBV11-2 with TRBJ2-5, with D tentatively TRBD1 (6 bases). The last part of the DNA fits TRBJ2-7 better; the J call may be wrong. The germline V gene has CDR1 SGHAT and CDR2 FQNNGV. The CDR3 is 14 residues long. Here the CDR3 reads CASSFDRWIYEQYF. The CDR3 DNA follows: TGTGCCAGCAGCTTTGACAGGTGGATCTACGAGCAGTACTTC.

The V gene is TRBV5-3, the J gene TRBJ2-1; D might be TRBD2 (6 bases). TRBV5-3 is an open reading frame, and its role is uncertain. The CDR3 spans 16 residues. Between the trimmed V and J ends, which lost 3 bases and 4 bases, there was a span of 17 bases. The CDR3 loop is CARSSTSAGDYNEQFF. The CDR3 bases are TGTGCCAGAAGCTCGACATCAGCGGGTGATTACAATGAGCAGTTCTTC.

This clone was seen more than once but under ten times. The rearrangement joins TRBV28 to TRBJ1-2, with D perhaps matching TRBD1 (5 bases). Per the germline V gene, CDR1 is MDHEN and CDR2 is SYDVKM. V dropped 2 bases and J dropped 4 bases, with 14 bases sitting between them. The CDR3 contains 15 residues. The CDR3 loop reads CASSLGNQGSYGYTF. In DNA, the CDR3 is TGTGCCAGCAGTTTAGGGAACCAGGGAAGCTATGGCTACACCTTC.

The chain is built from TRBV15 and TRBJ1-5, with 7 bases lining up with TRBD1. The CDR3 is 16 amino acids. Trimming removed 3 bases from V and 2 bases from J; junction bases left unmatched: 7. Germline CDR1 and CDR2: LNHNV and YYDKDF (reference sequence). The CDR3 coding sequence is TGTGCCACCAGCAGGCCAGGTGACAGGGGCAATCAGCCCCAGCATTTT. Protein product: CATSRPGDRGNQPQHF.